The T cell receptor (beta chain) under discussion was sequenced for a study of cytomegalovirus exposure and HLA in healthy donors. Study in general: Around 80 million unique TCRs from HLA-typed donors were held in an early data release. Study results and limitations: When analyzed later, a missense DCLRE1C variant was found to be linked to TCR beta V- and J-gene trimming. The investigators catalogued 150 to 200 TCR beta chains as cytomegalovirus-associated.

As concerns this clone: The antigen remains unidentified.

Germline V gives CDR1 SGHDN, CDR2 FVKESK. CDR3 length: 13 residues. The V end lost 0 bases, the J end lost 5 bases, and 7 bases lay between the germline ends. PCR involved 60 Vbeta and 13 Jbeta primers. Original processing notes: Around 83 million unique TCR beta chains, 9 million to 11 million shared, were counted in a later analysis. Measured with immunoSEQ multiplex PCR; TCRdb has only the in-frame clones, and not every one. V and J calls plus clone size are reproduced from that table; the DNA served to infer D and trimming. Among roughly 100,000 clones listed, over 70% were seen once. Sequences were obtained from PBMCs. This receptor was taken from a male donor in good health and CMV-seronegative. The rearrangement uses TRBV14 and TRBJ1-2; D perhaps matches TRBD1 (5 bases). The CDR3 sequence is CASSQERGYGYTF. The CDR3 DNA is TGTGCCAGCAGCCAAGAAAGGGGTTATGGCTACACCTTC.